The 5 T cell receptor beta chains presented below share a single source sample, sequenced in a study of CD8 T cells in ankylosing spondylitis. Study outcomes and limitations: For ankylosing spondylitis blood, a TCR beta motif of seven to nine highly homologous variants appeared characteristic.

These receptors' antigens are unknown. TCRdb itself ran the 5' RACE reads through MiXCR, one entry per CDR3 protein. The table shows over 450,000 distinct CDR3 sequences, with 9.5% to 15% occurring only once. Sequenced sample: blood, either unsorted or a sorted T cell fraction (not recorded which). Receptor source: a male donor with ankylosing spondylitis.

The chain has TRBV18 and TRBJ1-5; 11 positions agree with TRBD1. CDR3 length equals 15 residues. V was clipped by 5 bases and J by 7 bases; unmatched bases: 7. The germline CDR1 and CDR2 sequences are KGHSH and LQKENI. The CDR3: CASSIPGTGGQPQHF. The DNA for the CDR3 is TGTGCCAGCTCAATCCCCGGGACAGGGGGGCAGCCCCAGCATTTT. Complete variable domain (other parts from reference TRBV18 and TRBJ1-5): NAGVMQNPRHLVRRRGQEARLRCSPMKGHSHVYWYRQLPEEGLKFMVYLQKENIIDESGMPKERFSAEFPKEGPSILRIQQVVRGDSAAYFCASSIPGTGGQPQHFGDGTRLSIL.

The chain joins TRBV9 to TRBJ1-3; D may be TRBD1 (5 bases). In germline, CDR1 is SGDLS, CDR2 YYNGEE. V lost 0 bases and J lost 9, with 10 bases in between. There are 13 residues in the CDR3. The CDR3 DNA follows: TGTGCCAGCAGCGTAGGGGGGGACGGCACCATATATTTT. It translates to CASSVGGDGTIYF.

For this clonotype: A much more abundant neighbour one base away suggests this may be a read error. V is TRBV12-3 or TRBV12-4 and J is TRBJ2-6, with D possibly being TRBD1 (5 bases). This CDR3 is built from 16 residues. CDR3 sequence reads: CASSPFGHAGANVLAF. The CDR3 nucleotides are TGTGCCAGCAGTCCTTTTGGTCATGCTGGGGCCAACGTCCTGGCTTTC.

This clonotype has a count of ten or more. The J gene is TRBJ1-1, the V gene TRBV5-1, with D possibly matching TRBD1 (5 bases). Germline V gene sequence: CDR1 SGHRS, CDR2 YFSETQ. Trimming stripped 0 bases from V and 1 base from J, with 7 bases between. The CDR3 consists of 14 residues. For the CDR3, the DNA is TGCGCCAGCAGCTTGGATCAGGGGAACACTGAAGCTTTCTTT. Protein sequence: CASSLDQGNTEAFF.

This chain links TRBV11-2 with TRBJ2-7; possibly TRBD2 for D (6 bases). There are 14 residues in the CDR3. CDR1 is SGHAT and CDR2 is FQNNGV in the germline V gene. Trimming took off 5 bases at V and 2 bases at J, with 13 bases between the two ends. The CDR3 is CASSVAEGPYEQYV. CDR3 bases: TGTGCCAGCAGCGTGGCGGAGGGACCCTACGAGCAGTACGTC.